This T cell receptor beta chain was observed in a study of blood T cell repertoires in COVID-19. Turning to the study itself: Nucleic acid was either cDNA or gDNA, and it came from T cells, B-cell-depleted T cells, or PBMCs.

Using immunoSEQ multiplex PCR, the repertoire was profiled, and TCRdb retains in-frame clones only, with some absent. The sample consists of around 330,000 clones, roughly 90% of them appearing once. The V gene lost 5 bases and the J gene lost 9 bases, with 17 bases spanning the gap. Germline values: CDR1 MDHEN, CDR2 SYDVKM. The CDR3 is 15 residues long. Ages ranged from about 18 to 100 years, with residence in about 24 US areas. Recovered participants had two consecutive negative NP/OP PCR tests, healthcare professional clearance, or symptom resolution. Sample: PBMCs or T cells enriched from blood (not recorded which). The chain joins TRBV28 to TRBJ1-6, with TRBD1 as a possible D gene (6 bases). This TCR was sampled from a man aged 60-69 years who had recovered from COVID-19. CDR3 sequence (DNA): TGTGCCAGCAGTGACTCCAGGGGCCGCAGTTCACCCCTCCACTTT. It is translated as CASSDSRGRSSPLHF.